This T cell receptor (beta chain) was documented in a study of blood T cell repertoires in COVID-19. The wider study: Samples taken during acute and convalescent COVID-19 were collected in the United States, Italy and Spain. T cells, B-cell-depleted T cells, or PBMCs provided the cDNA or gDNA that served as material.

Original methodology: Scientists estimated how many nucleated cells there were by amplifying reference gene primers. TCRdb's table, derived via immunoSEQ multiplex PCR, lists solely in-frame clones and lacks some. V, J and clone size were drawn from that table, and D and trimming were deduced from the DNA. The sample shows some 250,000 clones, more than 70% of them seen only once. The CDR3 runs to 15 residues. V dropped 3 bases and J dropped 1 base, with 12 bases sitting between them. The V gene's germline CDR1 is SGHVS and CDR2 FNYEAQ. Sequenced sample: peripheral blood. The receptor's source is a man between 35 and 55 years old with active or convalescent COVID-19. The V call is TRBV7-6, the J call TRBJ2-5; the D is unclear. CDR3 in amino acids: CASSLKRLIQETQYF. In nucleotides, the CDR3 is TGTGCCAGCAGCTTGAAGCGATTAATCCAAGAGACCCAGTACTTC.